This TCR beta chain was captured by sequencing in a study of cytomegalovirus exposure and HLA in healthy donors. Whole-study findings and limits: Productive status was seen about 90% or about 30% of the time for most TCR beta V segments in an earlier analysis.

Primers: 60 Vbeta forward and 13 Jbeta reverse. The repertoire was sequenced with immunoSEQ multiplex PCR; TCRdb's copy has only in-frame clones and lacks some. The repertoire holds tens of thousands of clones, approximately 78% seen once, with less than 3.5% in the top ten. On this clone: Its antigen remains unknown.

Trimming shortened V by 7 bases and J by 2 bases, and 11 bases separated the two germline ends. This CDR3 is built from 12 residues. Germline CDR1 reads GTSNPN; CDR2 reads SVGIG (reference sequence). The origin of this receptor is a woman aged 30 to 39 in good health and CMV-seronegative. V is TRBV30 and J is TRBJ1-1; D is undetermined. The sequenced sample consisted of PBMCs. The CDR3 reads CALFTRNTEAFF. In DNA, the CDR3 is TGTGCCTTATTTACTAGAAACACTGAAGCTTTCTTT.